What follows are 15 T cell receptor beta chains derived from one specimen sequenced in a study of early T cells in non-severe SARS-CoV-2 infection. Via MiXCR, TCRdb re-called the 5' RACE reads, giving one row per CDR3 protein. This sample yields 30,000 to 35,000 distinct CDR3 sequences, of which approximately 6.9% are seen a single time; about 13% belongs to the top ten. The material was whole blood, obtained at baseline. These TCRs come from an adult who was a healthcare worker with PCR-confirmed SARS-CoV-2 infection or an uninfected control (not recorded which).

The sample holds many counts of this clonotype. This chain uses TRBV20-1 with TRBJ2-1; D is unclear. Germline CDR1 reads DFQATT; CDR2 reads SNEGSKA (reference sequence). The CDR3 totals 16 residues. The V end lost 4 bases, the J end lost 0 bases, and 16 bases lay between the germline ends. This chain's CDR3 is CSATPVGLSSYNEQFF. CDR3 nucleotide sequence: TGCAGTGCTACCCCCGTCGGGCTGAGCTCCTACAATGAGCAGTTCTTC.

In its sample, this clonotype was seen many times. This chain links TRBV28 with TRBJ2-1, with D perhaps TRBD2 (7 bases). The germline CDR1 and CDR2 sequences are MDHEN and SYDVKM. Trimming left V 5 bases short and J 5 bases short, with 19 bases between. The CDR3 is 16 residues long. CDR3 residues: CASSAPGGFGNNEQFF. The DNA for the CDR3 is TGTGCCAGCAGTGCCCCGGGGGGCTTTGGGAACAATGAGCAGTTCTTC.

There are many counts of this clonotype. V gene TRBV19 combines with J gene TRBJ2-6; 8 positions agree with TRBD1. CDR1 LNHDA and CDR2 SQIVND come from the germline V gene (reference sequence). V shed 5 bases, J shed 0 bases, and the junction held 6 bases outside the gene matches. This CDR3 region has 17 residues. CDR3 DNA sequence: TGTGCCAGTAGTGCGGGACAGGCCCACTCTGGGGCCAACGTCCTGACTTTC. It encodes CASSAGQAHSGANVLTF.

This clonotype was detected many times. The V gene is TRBV7-2, the J gene TRBJ2-1; 12 bases map to TRBD2. In germline, CDR1 is SGHTA, CDR2 FQGNSA. The CDR3 contains 16 residues. The J segment lost 16 bases and the V segment lost 3 bases, leaving 16 bases of the junction unmatched. CDR3 in DNA: TGTGCCAGCAGCTTGCCTAGCGGGAGGGCCGGCTATGAGGGTTTCTTC. Protein product: CASSLPSGRAGYEGFF.

This clonotype was picked up many times. The chain has TRBV4-3 and TRBJ1-2; TRBD1 agrees at 8 bases. Germline CDR1 is LGHNA and CDR2 is YSLEER. The CDR3 totals 15 residues. The junction had 4 bases not matched to a gene; V was cut back by 4 bases and J by 0 bases. The CDR3 region has the DNA TGCGCCAGCAGCCCTGGGACAGGTACTAACTATGGCTACACCTTC. Encoded protein: CASSPGTGTNYGYTF.

This clonotype was observed a few times. The chain links TRBV7-9 to TRBJ2-2, with D unclear. The CDR3 runs 11 residues. Germline V gene lookup returns CDR1 SEHNR and CDR2 FQNEAQ (reference sequence). Trimming took off 7 bases at V and 2 bases at J, with 2 bases between the two ends. For the CDR3, the DNA is TGTGCCAGCAAAAACACCGGGGAGCTGTTTTTT. Translation: CASKNTGELFF.

This clonotype was detected a few times. This chain joins TRBV6-5 and TRBJ1-4; tentatively, D is TRBD1 (5 bases). With 5 bases removed from V and 5 bases from J, the gap between germline ends came to 15 bases. This CDR3 contains 15 residues. Germline assignment: CDR1 MNHEY and CDR2 SVGAGI. The CDR3 region has the DNA TGTGCCAGCAGTGAGGCCAGGGCCGCGAATGAAAAACTGTTTTTT. As protein: CASSEARAANEKLFF.

V is TRBV2 and J is TRBJ1-5; maybe TRBD1 (6 bases). In germline, CDR1 is SNHLY, CDR2 FYNNEI. The CDR3 length is 15 residues. V dropped 2 bases and J dropped 5 bases, with 13 bases sitting between them. The CDR3 sequence: CASSEIGGGHQPQHF. In DNA form, the CDR3 reads TGTGCCAGCAGTGAAATCGGCGGGGGGCATCAGCCCCAGCATTTT.

This clonotype has at least ten counts. The chain employs TRBV10-3 and TRBJ1-6; no clear D gene. This CDR3 is built from 12 residues. Trimming removed 3 bases at V and 7 bases at J, with 4 bases between. Germline V CDR1 and CDR2: ENHRY, SYGVKD. CDR3 in DNA: TGTGCCATCAGTGAAGAGAATTCACCCCTCCACTTT. This translates into CAISEENSPLHF.

This clonotype is classed as medium-sized (0.01 to 0.1%). The chain uses TRBV3-1 and TRBJ2-1; D unresolved. This CDR3 has 12 amino acids. V was cut by 2 bases and J by 6 bases, with 5 bases left in between. CDR1 and CDR2 from the germline V gene are LGHDT and YNNKEL (reference sequence). The CDR3 here is CASSQMSNEQFF. CDR3 bases: TGTGCCAGCAGCCAAATGAGCAATGAGCAGTTCTTC.

The V call is TRBV28, the J call TRBJ1-2; 11 bases align to TRBD1. CDR1 is MDHEN, CDR2 SYDVKM, per germline. Trimming took 6 bases from V and 2 from J; bases not matched to a gene: 2. The CDR3 sequence is 14 residues long. CDR3 nucleotides: TGTGCCAGCAGGAGGACAGGGGGCAACTATGGCTACACCTTC. It is translated as CASRRTGGNYGYTF.

This clonotype was counted at least ten times. V gene TRBV28 combines with J gene TRBJ1-5; D not certain. This CDR3 has 15 amino acids. Germline V lookup: CDR1 MDHEN, CDR2 SYDVKM. The V end lost 3 bases, the J end lost 4 bases, and 13 bases lay between the germline ends. This chain's CDR3 is CASSLPGNRNQPQHF. In DNA, the CDR3 is TGTGCCAGCAGTTTGCCGGGAAATAGGAATCAGCCCCAGCATTTT.

The sample holds many counts of this clonotype. The V gene is TRBV19, the J gene TRBJ2-1, with 9 positions matching TRBD2. Germline-derived CDR1 and CDR2 are LNHDA and SQIVND (reference sequence). CDR3 size: 15 residues. V was pared by 3 bases and J by 8 bases, with 8 bases of the junction left unmatched. As DNA, the CDR3 is TGTGCCAGTAGTATTGTAGCGGGAGTACTCCATGAGCAGTTCTTC. It is translated as CASSIVAGVLHEQFF. Variable domain in full (rest from reference TRBV19 and TRBJ2-1): DGGITQSPKYLFRKEGQNVTLSCEQNLNHDAMYWYRQDPGQGLRLIYYSQIVNDFQKGDIAEGYSVSREKKESFPLTVTSAQKNPTAFYLCASSIVAGVLHEQFFGPGTRLTVL.

The chain has TRBV10-3 and TRBJ2-7; 8 nucleotides align to TRBD2. The trim removed 6 bases at V and 3 bases at J, leaving 4 bases unmatched. Germline CDR1 ENHRY, CDR2 SYGVKD. The length of the CDR3 is 13 residues. The CDR3 nucleotides read TGTGCCATCAGGACTAGCGACAACTACGAGCAGTACTTC. Translation: CAIRTSDNYEQYF.

Comment on this clonotype: Since a much larger clone is just one base distant, this may be a read error. The chain has TRBV7-6 and TRBJ2-1; 9 nucleotides align to TRBD2. CDR3 size: 18 residues. Germline trimming cut 4 bases from V and 5 bases from J; bases unmatched to any gene: 15. Germline loops: CDR1 SGHVS, CDR2 FNYEAQ. CDR3 amino acids: CASSSYRIELAGNNEQFF. DNA of the CDR3: TGTGCCAGCAGCTCCTACAGGATCGAACTAGCGGGTAACAATGAGCAGTTCTTC.